These 4 T cell receptor beta chains originate from one sample sequenced in a study of OX40 agonist ivuxolimab in advanced cancers. The protocol was immunoSEQ multiplex PCR, while the TCRdb copy is restricted to in-frame clones and leaves out a portion. The repertoire holds 30,000 to 40,000 clones, with approximately 89% as singletons. Here the sequenced sample was CD4+ or CD8+ T cells sorted from blood, taken in a trial of the OX40 agonist ivuxolimab. All receptors come from an adult with an advanced solid tumor such as melanoma, head and neck, liver or kidney cancer.

The CDR3 coding sequence is TGTGCCAGCAGGTATCCCGGGACTAGCGCCAATGAGCAGTTCTTC. Translating it yields CASRYPGTSANEQFF. The chain couples TRBV7-2 to TRBJ2-1; 10 nucleotides line up with TRBD2. CDR3 size: 15 residues. Per germline, CDR1 SGHTA and CDR2 FQGNSA. The J segment lost 6 bases and the V segment lost 6 bases, leaving 8 bases of the junction unmatched.

The rearrangement links TRBV7-3 to TRBJ2-3, with 8 nucleotides matching TRBD1. This CDR3 is 14 amino acids long. V dropped 6 bases and J dropped 4; count of bases not matched to a gene: 6. The germline gives CDR1 SGHTA, CDR2 FQGTGA. CDR3 sequence (DNA): TGTGCCAGCAGACTAGACAGGGGCGCAGATACGCAGTATTTT. It encodes CASRLDRGADTQYF.

V usage is TRBV28 and J usage is TRBJ2-1, with 8 nucleotides matching TRBD2. The CDR3 has 17 residues. V trimming: 4 bases; J trimming: 6 bases; junction bases outside the gene matches: 14. The germline gives CDR1 MDHEN, CDR2 SYDVKM. DNA for the CDR3: TGTGCCAGCAGTTCCTTCTTGGAAGCGGGAGCGCGCAATGAGCAGTTCTTC. Amino acid sequence: CASSSFLEAGARNEQFF.

V and J are TRBV4-3 and TRBJ2-2, with TRBD2 identical over 13 bases. The V and J ends lost 4 bases and 6 bases, in that order; junction bases with no gene match: 5. Germline V lookup: CDR1 LGHNA, CDR2 YSLEER. This CDR3 region has 16 residues. The CDR3 DNA sequence: TGCGCCAGCAGCCCCAGACTAGCGGGAGGACCCGGGGAGCTGTTTTTT. As protein: CASSPRLAGGPGELFF.